The T cell receptor (beta chain) under discussion was sequenced for a study of blood T cell repertoires in COVID-19. TCRdb's copy holds only in-frame clones and misses some; the assay was immunoSEQ multiplex PCR. Found here are about 70,000 clones, roughly nine tenths of them singletons; the top ten hold 2.5% to 3%. Sequencing was carried out using peripheral blood. This TCR derives from a man aged 50-59 years with acute or convalescent COVID-19.

CDR3 loop: CASSAGTSGSGTDTQYF. CDR3 nucleotide sequence: TGTGCCAGCAGCGCCGGGACTAGCGGGAGTGGCACAGATACGCAGTATTTT. The rearrangement joins TRBV7-6 to TRBJ2-3, with 14 bases lining up with TRBD2. This CDR3 is built from 17 residues. Trimming at V came to 5 bases and at J to 1 base, leaving 5 bases not matched to a gene. Germline V gene lookup returns CDR1 SGHVS and CDR2 FNYEAQ. Full variable domain (rest looked up from reference TRBV7-6 and TRBJ2-3): GAGVSQSPRYKVTKRGQDVALRCDPISGHVSLYWYRQALGQGPEFLTYFNYEAQQDKSGLPNDRFSAERPEGSISTLTIQRTEQRDSAMYRCASSAGTSGSGTDTQYFGPGTRLTVL.